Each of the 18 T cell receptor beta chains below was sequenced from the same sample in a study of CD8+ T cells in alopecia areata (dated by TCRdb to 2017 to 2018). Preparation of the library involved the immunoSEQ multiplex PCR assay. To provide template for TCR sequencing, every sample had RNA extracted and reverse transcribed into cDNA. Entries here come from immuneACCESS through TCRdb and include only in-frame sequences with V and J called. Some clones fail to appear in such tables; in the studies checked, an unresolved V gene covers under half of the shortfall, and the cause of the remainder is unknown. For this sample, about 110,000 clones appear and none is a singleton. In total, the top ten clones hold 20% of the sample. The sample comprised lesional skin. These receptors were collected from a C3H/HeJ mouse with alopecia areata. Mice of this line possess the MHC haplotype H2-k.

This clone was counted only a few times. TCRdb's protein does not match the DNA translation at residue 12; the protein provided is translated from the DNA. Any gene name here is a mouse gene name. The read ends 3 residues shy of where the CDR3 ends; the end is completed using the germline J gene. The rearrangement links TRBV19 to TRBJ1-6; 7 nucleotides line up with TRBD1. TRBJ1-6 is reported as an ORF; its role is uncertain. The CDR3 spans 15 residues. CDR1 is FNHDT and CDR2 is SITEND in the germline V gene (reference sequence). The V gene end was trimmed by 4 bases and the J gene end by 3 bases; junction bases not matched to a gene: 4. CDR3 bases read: TGTGCCAGCAGTCCCAGGACAGGCTATAATTCGCCC. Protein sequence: CASSPRTGYNSP. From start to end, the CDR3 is CASSPRTGYNSPLYF.

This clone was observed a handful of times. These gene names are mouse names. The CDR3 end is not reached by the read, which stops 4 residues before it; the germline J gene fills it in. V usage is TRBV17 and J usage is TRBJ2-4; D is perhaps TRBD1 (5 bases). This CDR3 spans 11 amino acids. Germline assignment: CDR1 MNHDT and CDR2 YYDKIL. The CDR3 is CASSTGNTLYF. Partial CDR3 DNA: TGTGCTAGCAGTACAGGGAAC. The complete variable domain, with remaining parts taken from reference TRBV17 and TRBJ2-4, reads DTTVKQNPRYKLARVGKPVNLICSQTMNHDTMYWYQKKPNQAPKLLLFYYDKILNREADTFEKFQSSRPNNSFCSLYIGSAGLEYSAMYLCASSTGNTLYFGAGTRLSVL.

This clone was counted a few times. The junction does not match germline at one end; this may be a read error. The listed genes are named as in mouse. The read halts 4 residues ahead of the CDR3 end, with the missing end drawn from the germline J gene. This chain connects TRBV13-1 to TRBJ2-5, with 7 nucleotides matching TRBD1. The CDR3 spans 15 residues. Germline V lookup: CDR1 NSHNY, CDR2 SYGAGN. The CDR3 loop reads CANSDPGQNQDTQYF. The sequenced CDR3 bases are TGTGCCAACAGTGATCCGGGACAGAACCAAGAC.

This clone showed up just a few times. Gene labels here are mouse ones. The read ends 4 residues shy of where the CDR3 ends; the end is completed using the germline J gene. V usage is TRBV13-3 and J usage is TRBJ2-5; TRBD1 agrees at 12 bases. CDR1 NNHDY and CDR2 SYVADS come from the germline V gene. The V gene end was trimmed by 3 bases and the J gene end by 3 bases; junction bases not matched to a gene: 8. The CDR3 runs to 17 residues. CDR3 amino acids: CASSVGDRGRGQDTQYF. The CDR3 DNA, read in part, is TGTGCCAGCAGTGTAGGGGACAGGGGGCGAGGGCAAGAC. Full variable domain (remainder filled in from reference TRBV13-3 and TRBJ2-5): EAAVTQSPRSKVAVTGGKVTLSCHQTNNHDYMYWYRQDTGHGLRLIHYSYVADSTEKGDIPDGYKASRPSQENFSLILELASLSQTAVYFCASSVGDRGRGQDTQYFGPGTRLLVL.

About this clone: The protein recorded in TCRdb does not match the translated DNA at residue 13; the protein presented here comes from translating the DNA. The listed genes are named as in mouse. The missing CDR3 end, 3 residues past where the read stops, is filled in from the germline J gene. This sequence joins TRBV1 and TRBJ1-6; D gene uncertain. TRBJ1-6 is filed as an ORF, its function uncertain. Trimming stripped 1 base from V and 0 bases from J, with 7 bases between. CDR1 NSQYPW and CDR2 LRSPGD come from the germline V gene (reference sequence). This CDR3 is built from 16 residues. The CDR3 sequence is CTCSAAQSSYNSPLYF. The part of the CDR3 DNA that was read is TGCACCTGCAGTGCAGCGCAGTCTTCCTATAATTCGCCC.

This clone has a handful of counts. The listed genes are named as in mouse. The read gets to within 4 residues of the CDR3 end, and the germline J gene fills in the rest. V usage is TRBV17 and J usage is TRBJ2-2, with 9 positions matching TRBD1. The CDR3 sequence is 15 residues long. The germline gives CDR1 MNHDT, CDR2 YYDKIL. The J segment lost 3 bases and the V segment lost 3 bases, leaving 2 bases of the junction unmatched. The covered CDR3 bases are TGTGCTAGCAGTAGGGACAGGGGTGACACCGGG. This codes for CASSRDRGDTG. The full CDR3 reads CASSRDRGDTGQLYF.

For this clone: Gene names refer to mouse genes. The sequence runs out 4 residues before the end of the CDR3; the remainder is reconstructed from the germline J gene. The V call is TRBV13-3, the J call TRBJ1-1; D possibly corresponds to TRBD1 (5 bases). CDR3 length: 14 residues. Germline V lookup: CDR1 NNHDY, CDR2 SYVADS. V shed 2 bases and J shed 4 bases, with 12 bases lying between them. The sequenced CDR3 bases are TGTGCCAGCAGTGACAGGGTCGCGTCCACA. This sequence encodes CASSDRVAST. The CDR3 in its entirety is CASSDRVASTEVFF.

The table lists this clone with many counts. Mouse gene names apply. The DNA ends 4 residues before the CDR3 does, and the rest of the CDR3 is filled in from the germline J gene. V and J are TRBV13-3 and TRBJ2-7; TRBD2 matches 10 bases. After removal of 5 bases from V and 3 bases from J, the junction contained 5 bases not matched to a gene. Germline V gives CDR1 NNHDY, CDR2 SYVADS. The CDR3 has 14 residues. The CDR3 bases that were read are TGTGCCAGCAGCGGGGACTGGGGCGTCTAT. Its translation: CASSGDWGVY. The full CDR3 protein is CASSGDWGVYEQYF.

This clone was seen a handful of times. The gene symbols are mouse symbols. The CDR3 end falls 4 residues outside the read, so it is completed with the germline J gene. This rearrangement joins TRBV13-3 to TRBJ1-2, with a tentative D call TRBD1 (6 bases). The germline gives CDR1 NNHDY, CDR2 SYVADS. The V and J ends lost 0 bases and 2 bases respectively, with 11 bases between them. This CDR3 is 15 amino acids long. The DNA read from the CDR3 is TGTGCCAGCAGTGATGCCTACAGGGCGAACTCC. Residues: CASSDAYRANS. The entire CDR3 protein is CASSDAYRANSDYTF.

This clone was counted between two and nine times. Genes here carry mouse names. CDR3 loop: CASSVQDRTNERLFF. Partial CDR3 DNA: TGTGCCAGCAGTGTCCAGGACAGGACCAACGAA. V is TRBV13-3 and J is TRBJ1-4; 7 bases are shared with TRBD1. The read comes to an end 4 residues before the CDR3 does, leaving the germline J gene to fill in the end. Germline assignment: CDR1 NNHDY and CDR2 SYVADS. Trimming at V came to 3 bases and at J to 3 bases, leaving 5 bases not matched to a gene. The CDR3 totals 15 residues.

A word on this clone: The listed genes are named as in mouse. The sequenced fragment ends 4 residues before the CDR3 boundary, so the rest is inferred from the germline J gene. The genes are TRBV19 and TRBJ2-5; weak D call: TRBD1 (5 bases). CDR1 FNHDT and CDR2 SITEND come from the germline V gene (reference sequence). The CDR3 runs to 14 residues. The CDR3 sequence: CASAPRQGEDTQYF. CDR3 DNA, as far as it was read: TGTGCCAGCGCCCCCCGGCAGGGTGAAGAC.

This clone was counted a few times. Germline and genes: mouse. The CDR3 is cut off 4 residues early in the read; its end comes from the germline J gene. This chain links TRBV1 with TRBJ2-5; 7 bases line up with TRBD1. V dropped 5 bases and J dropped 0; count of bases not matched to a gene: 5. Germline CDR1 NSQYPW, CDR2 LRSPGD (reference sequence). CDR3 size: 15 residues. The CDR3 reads CTCSSLTGNQDTQYF. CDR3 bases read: TGCACCTGCAGTTCCCTGACAGGGAACCAAGAC. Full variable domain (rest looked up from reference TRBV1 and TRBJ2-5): VTLLEQNPRWRLVPRGQAVNLRCILKNSQYPWMSWYQQDLQKQLQWLFTLRSPGDKEVKSLPGADYLATRVTDTELRLQVANMSQGRTLYCTCSSLTGNQDTQYFGPGTRLLVL.

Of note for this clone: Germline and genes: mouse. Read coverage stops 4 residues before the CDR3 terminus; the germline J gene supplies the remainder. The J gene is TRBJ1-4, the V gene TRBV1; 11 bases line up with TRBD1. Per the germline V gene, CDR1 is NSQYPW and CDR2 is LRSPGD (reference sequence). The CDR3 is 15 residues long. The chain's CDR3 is CTCSARTGGPERLFF. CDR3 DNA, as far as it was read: TGCACCTGCAGTGCCCGGACAGGGGGCCCCGAA.

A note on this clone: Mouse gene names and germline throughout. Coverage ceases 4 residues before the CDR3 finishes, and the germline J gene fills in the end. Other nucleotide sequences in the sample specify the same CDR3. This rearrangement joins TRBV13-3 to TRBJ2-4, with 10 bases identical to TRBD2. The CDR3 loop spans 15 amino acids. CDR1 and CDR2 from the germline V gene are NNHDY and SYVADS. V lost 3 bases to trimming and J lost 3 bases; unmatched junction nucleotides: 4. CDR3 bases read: TGTGCCAGCAGTGGACTGGGGGGCAGGCAAAAC. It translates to CASSGLGGRQN. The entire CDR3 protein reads CASSGLGGRQNTLYF.

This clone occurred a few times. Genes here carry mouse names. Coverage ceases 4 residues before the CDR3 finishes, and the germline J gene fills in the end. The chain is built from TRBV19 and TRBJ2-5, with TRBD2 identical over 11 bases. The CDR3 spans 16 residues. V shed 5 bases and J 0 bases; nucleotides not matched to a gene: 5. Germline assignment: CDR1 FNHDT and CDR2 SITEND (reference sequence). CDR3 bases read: TGTGCCAGCAGCGGGACTGGGGGAATTAACCAAGAC. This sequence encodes CASSGTGGINQD. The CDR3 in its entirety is CASSGTGGINQDTQYF.

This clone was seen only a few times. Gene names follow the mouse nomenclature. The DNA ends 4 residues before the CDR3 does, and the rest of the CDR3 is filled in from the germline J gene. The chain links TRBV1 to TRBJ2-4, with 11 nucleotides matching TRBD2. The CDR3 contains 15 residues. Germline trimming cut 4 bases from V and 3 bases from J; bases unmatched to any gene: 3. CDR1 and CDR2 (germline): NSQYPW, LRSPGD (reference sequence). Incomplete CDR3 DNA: TGCACCTGCAGTGGATGGGACTGGGGGCAAAAC. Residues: CTCSGWDWGQN. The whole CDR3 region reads CTCSGWDWGQNTLYF.

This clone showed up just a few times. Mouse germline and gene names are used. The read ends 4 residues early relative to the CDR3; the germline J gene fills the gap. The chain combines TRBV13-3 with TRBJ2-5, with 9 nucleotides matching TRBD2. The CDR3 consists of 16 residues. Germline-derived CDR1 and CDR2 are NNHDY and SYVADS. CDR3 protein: CASSDVGGAPEDTQYF. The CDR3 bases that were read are TGTGCCAGCAGTGATGTTGGGGGGGCGCCAGAAGAC.

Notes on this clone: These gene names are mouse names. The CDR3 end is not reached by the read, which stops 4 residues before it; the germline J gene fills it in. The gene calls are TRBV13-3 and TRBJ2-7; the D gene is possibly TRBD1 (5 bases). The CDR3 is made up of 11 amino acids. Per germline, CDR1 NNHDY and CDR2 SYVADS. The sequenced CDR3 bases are TGTGCCAGCGCAGGGAGGGAT. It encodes CASAGRD. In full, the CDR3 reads CASAGRDEQYF.